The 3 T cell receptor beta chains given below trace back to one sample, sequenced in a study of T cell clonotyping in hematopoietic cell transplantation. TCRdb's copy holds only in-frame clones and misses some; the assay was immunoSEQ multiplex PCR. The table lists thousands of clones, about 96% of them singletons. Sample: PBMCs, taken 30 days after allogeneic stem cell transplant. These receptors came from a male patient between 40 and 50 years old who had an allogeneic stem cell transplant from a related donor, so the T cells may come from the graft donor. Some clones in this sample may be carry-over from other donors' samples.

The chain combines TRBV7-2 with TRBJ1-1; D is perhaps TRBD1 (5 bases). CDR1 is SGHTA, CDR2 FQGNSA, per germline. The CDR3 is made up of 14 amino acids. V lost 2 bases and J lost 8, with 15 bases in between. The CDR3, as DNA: TGTGCCAGCAGCTTATACCGGGACGCCGGAGAAGCTTTCTTT. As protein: CASSLYRDAGEAFF.

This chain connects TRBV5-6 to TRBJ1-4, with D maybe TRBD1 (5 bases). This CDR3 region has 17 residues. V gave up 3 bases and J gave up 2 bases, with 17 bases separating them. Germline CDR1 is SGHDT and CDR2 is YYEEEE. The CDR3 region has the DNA TGTGCCAGCAGCTATTGGGAAATGACAGCTACTAATGAAAAACTGTTTTTT. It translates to CASSYWEMTATNEKLFF.

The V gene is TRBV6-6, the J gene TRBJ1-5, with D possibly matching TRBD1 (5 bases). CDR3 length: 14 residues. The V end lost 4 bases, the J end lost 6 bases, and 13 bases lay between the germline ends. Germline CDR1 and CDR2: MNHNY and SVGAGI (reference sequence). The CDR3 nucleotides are TGTGCCAGCAGTTCCTGGCAGGGCCGTCAGCCCCAGCATTTT. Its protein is CASSSWQGRQPQHF.